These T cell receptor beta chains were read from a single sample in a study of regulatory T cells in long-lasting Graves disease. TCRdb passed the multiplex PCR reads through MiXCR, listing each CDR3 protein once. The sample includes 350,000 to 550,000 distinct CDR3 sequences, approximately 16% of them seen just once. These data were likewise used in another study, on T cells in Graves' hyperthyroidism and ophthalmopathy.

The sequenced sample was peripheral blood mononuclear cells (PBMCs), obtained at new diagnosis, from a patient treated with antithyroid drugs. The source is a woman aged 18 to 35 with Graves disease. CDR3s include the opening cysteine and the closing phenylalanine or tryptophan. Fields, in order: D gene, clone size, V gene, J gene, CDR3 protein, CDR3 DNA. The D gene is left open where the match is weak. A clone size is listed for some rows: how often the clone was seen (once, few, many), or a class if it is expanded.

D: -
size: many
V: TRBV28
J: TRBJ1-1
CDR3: CASSLVGRGPLNTEAFF
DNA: TGTGCCAGCAGTTTAGTTGGGCGGGGACCGTTGAACACTGAAGCTTTCTTT

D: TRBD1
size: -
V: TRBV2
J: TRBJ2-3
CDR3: CASSADRVADTQYF
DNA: TGTGCCAGCAGTGCGGACAGGGTCGCAGATACGCAGTATTTT

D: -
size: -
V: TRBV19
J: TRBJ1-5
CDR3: CASSETDTHSNQPQHF
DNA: TGTGCCAGTAGCGAGACAGATACCCATAGCAATCAGCCCCAGCATTTT

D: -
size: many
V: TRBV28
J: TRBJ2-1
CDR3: CASSKQGLRHNEQFF
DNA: TGTGCCAGCAGTAAACAGGGTTTGAGGCACAATGAGCAGTTCTTC

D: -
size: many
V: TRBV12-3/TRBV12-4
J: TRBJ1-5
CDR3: CASSPHTLQPQHF
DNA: TGTGCCAGCAGTCCTCACACCTTACAGCCCCAGCATTTT

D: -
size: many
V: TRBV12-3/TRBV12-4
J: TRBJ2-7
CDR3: CASSRGGGRNTYEQYF
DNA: TGTGCCAGCAGCCGCGGTGGTGGGAGGAACACCTACGAGCAGTACTTC

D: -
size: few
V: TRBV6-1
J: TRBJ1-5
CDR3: CASSETERYSNQPQHF
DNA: TGTGCCAGCAGTGAGACAGAACGATATAGCAATCAGCCCCAGCATTTT

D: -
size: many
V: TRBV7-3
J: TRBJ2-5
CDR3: CASSVSDQETQYF
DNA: TGTGCCAGCAGCGTGAGCGACCAAGAGACCCAGTACTTC

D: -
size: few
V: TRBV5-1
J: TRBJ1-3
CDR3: CASSFDGSSGNTIYF
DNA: TGCGCCAGCAGCTTTGACGGAAGCTCTGGAAACACCATATATTTT

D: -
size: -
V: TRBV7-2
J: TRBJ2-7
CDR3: CASSLHIYEQYF
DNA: TGTGCCAGCAGCTTACACATCTACGAGCAGTACTTC

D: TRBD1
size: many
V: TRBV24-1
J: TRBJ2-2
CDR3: CATSDLTGGGELFF
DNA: TGTGCCACCAGTGATTTAACAGGGGGCGGGGAGCTGTTTTTT

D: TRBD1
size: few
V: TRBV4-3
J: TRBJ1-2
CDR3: CASSHTGVTPDSGYGYTF
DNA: TGCGCCAGCAGCCATACAGGGGTTACCCCCGACTCTGGCTATGGCTACACCTTC

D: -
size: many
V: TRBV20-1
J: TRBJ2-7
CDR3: CSARTGLEQYF
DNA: TGCAGTGCTAGAACCGGGCTCGAGCAGTACTTC

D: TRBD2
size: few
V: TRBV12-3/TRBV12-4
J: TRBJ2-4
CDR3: CASSLLTSGFGLAKNIQYF
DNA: TGTGCCAGCAGTTTATTGACTAGCGGGTTTGGACTAGCCAAAAACATTCAGTACTTC

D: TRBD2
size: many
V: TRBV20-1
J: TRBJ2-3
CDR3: CSARTTPTAGDVDTQYF
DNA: TGCAGTGCTCGAACTACCCCCACGGCGGGAGATGTAGATACGCAGTATTTT

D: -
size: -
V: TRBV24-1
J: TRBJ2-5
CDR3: CATSDFEETQYF
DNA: TGTGCCACCAGTGATTTTGAGGAGACCCAGTACTTC

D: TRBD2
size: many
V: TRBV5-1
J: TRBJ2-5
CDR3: CASSQTSGSLSETQYF
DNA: TGCGCCAGCAGCCAGACTAGCGGGAGTTTATCAGAGACCCAGTACTTC

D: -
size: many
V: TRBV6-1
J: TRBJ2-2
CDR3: CASSVILGRRVSGRGELFF
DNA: TGTGCCAGCAGTGTGATTTTAGGGCGCAGGGTGTCTGGCCGCGGGGAGCTGTTTTTT

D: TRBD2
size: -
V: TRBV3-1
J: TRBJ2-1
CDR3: CASSGGTSGSAYNEQFF
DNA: TGTGCCAGCAGCGGCGGGACTAGCGGGAGCGCCTACAATGAGCAGTTCTTC

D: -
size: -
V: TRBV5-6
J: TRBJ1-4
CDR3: CASSVPGETNEKLFF
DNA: TGTGCCAGCAGCGTCCCAGGGGAGACTAATGAAAAACTGTTTTTT

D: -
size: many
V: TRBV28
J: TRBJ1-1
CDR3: CASRGAGPNTEAFF
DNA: TGTGCCAGCAGGGGGGCGGGCCCAAACACTGAAGCTTTCTTT

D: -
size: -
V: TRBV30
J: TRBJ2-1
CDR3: CAWRSRVGYYNEQFF
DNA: TGTGCCTGGAGGTCGCGTGTGGGCTACTACAATGAGCAGTTCTTC

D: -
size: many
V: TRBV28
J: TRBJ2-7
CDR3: CASSFGSDKTYEQYF
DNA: TGTGCCAGCAGTTTTGGCTCCGACAAGACCTACGAGCAGTACTTC

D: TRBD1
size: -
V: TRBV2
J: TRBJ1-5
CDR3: CASRTGGVQPQHF
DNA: TGTGCCAGCAGGACAGGGGGCGTTCAGCCCCAGCATTTT

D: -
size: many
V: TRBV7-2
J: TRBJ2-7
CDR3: CASSPTWGSDEQYF
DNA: TGTGCCAGCAGCCCCACTTGGGGTTCAGACGAGCAGTACTTC

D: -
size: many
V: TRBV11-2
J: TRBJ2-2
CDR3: CASSLLSGELFF
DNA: TGTGCCAGCAGCTTATTATCGGGGGAGCTGTTTTTT

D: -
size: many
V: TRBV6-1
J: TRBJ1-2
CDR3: CASSESGVYGYTF
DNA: TGTGCCAGCAGTGAATCTGGAGTCTATGGCTACACCTTC

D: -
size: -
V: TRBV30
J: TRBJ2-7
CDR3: CAWSVPRGGSYEQYF
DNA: TGTGCCTGGAGTGTCCCCAGGGGGGGCTCCTACGAGCAGTACTTC

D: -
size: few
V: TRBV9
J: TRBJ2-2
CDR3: CASSIPSGANTGELFF
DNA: TGTGCCAGCAGCATACCGAGCGGAGCGAACACCGGGGAGCTGTTTTTT

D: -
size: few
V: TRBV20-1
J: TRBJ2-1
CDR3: CSARDPFGLDSYNEQFF
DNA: TGCAGTGCTAGAGATCCCTTTGGGCTGGACTCCTACAATGAGCAGTTCTTC

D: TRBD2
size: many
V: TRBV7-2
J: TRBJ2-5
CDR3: CASSLGGGSRTETQYF
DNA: TGTGCCAGCAGCTTAGGTGGCGGGAGTCGTACAGAGACCCAGTACTTC

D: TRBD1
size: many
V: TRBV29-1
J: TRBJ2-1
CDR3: CSVRQGFGNEQFF
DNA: TGCAGCGTACGACAGGGGTTTGGCAATGAGCAGTTCTTC

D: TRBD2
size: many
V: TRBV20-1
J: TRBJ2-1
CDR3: CSARRLAVFYNEQFF
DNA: TGCAGTGCTAGGCGACTAGCGGTATTCTACAATGAGCAGTTCTTC

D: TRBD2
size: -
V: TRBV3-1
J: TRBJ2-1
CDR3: CASKTSGSGEQFF
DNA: TGTGCCAGCAAGACTAGCGGGAGTGGTGAGCAGTTCTTC

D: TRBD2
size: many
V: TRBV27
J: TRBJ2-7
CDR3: CASRTSGFPYEQYF
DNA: TGTGCCAGCAGAACTAGCGGTTTTCCCTACGAGCAGTACTTC

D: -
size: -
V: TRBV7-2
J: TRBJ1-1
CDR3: CASSPKAGVGTEAFF
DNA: TGTGCCAGCAGCCCAAAGGCAGGGGTAGGCACTGAAGCTTTCTTT

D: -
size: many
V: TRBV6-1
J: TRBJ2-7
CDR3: CASGAAEQYF
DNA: TGTGCCAGCGGCGCCGCCGAGCAGTACTTC

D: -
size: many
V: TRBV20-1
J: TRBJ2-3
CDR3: CSASRSTDTQYF
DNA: TGCAGTGCTAGTAGGTCGACAGATACGCAGTATTTT

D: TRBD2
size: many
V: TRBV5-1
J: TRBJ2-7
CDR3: CASSKNSGTNYEQYF
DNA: TGCGCCAGCAGCAAAAATAGCGGGACCAACTACGAGCAGTACTTC

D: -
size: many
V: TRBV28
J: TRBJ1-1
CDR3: CASSFGGHPEAFF
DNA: TGTGCCAGCAGTTTCGGGGGGCACCCTGAAGCTTTCTTT

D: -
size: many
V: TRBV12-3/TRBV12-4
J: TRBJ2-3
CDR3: CASSLAATDTQYF
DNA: TGTGCCAGCAGCTTGGCGGCCACAGATACGCAGTATTTT